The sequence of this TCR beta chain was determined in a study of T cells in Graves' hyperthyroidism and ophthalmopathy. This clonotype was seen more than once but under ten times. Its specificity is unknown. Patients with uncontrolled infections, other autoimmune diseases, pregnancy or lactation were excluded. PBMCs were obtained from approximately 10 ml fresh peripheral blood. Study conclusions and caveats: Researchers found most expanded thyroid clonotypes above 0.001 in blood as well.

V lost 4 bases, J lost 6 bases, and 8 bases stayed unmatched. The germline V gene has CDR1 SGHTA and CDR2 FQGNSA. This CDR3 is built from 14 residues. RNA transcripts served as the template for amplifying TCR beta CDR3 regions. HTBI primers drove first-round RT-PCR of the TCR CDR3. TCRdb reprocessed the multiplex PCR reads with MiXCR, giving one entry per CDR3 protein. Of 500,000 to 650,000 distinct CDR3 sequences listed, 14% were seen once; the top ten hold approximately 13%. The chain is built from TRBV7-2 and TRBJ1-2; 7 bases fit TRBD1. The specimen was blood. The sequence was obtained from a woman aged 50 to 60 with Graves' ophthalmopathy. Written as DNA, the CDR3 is TGTGCCAGCAGCTATAGGACAGGTTCAGATGGCTACACCTTC. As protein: CASSYRTGSDGYTF.